The sequence of this T cell receptor (beta chain) was determined in a study of blood T cell repertoires in COVID-19. Overall study: Nucleic acid was either cDNA or gDNA, and it came from T cells, B-cell-depleted T cells, or PBMCs.

The germline gives CDR1 SGHTA, CDR2 FQGNSA. This CDR3 is 15 amino acids long. Trimming took off 3 bases at V and 3 bases at J, with 14 bases between the two ends. The table came from immunoSEQ multiplex PCR; TCRdb's copy has only in-frame clones and leaves some out. This table has tens of thousands of clones, 84% appearing once. The chain combines TRBV7-2 with TRBJ1-2; a weak D match, TRBD1 (6 bases). What was sequenced was peripheral blood. The receptor was derived from a man aged 50 to 59 with acute or convalescent COVID-19. The CDR3, as DNA: TGTGCCAGCAGCTTGACAGGAAATTGGGACTATGGCTACACCTTC. It yields the protein CASSLTGNWDYGYTF. Supplemented by reference TRBV7-2 and TRBJ1-2, the full variable domain reads GAGVSQSPSNKVTEKGKDVELRCDPISGHTALYWYRQSLGQGLEFLIYFQGNSAPDKSGLPSDRFSAERTGGSVSTLTIQRTQQEDSAVYLCASSLTGNWDYGYTFGSGTRLTVV.